A single sample is the source of the 20 T cell receptor beta chains below, sequenced in a study of STAT5B mutations in CD4+ large granular lymphocyte leukemia. Generated by immunoSEQ multiplex PCR, the TCRdb table keeps only in-frame clones and is missing some. The sample includes 30,000 to 40,000 clones, around 72% of them seen just once. Sequencing was carried out using CD4+ T cells from blood buffy coats. These receptors were taken from a human donor in good health.

This clone has more than one count but fewer than ten. V gene TRBV6-6 combines with J gene TRBJ1-1; no firm D call. Per the germline V gene, CDR1 is MNHNY and CDR2 is SVGAGI (reference sequence). V was shortened by 0 bases and J by 10 bases, with 9 bases between the two germline ends. The CDR3 is made up of 12 amino acids. The CDR3 sequence: CASSYSRVAAFF. The CDR3 DNA sequence: TGTGCCAGCAGTTACTCAAGGGTTGCAGCTTTCTTT.

V gene TRBV7-9 combines with J gene TRBJ2-2, with 10 bases fitting TRBD1. Germline CDR1 is SEHNR and CDR2 is FQNEAQ (reference sequence). With V trimmed by 1 base and J by 4 bases, 6 bases remained unmatched. The CDR3 sequence is 17 residues long. CDR3 sequence reads: CASSLGQGARGTGELFF. The CDR3 DNA is TGTGCCAGCAGCTTAGGACAGGGGGCGCGGGGCACCGGGGAGCTGTTTTTT. Full variable domain (rest looked up from reference TRBV7-9 and TRBJ2-2): DTGVSQNPRHKITKRGQNVTFRCDPISEHNRLYWYRQTLGQGPEFLTYFQNEAQLEKSRLLSDRFSAERPKGSFSTLEIQRTEQGDSAMYLCASSLGQGARGTGELFFGEGSRLTVL.

This chain links TRBV9 with TRBJ2-1, with TRBD2 as a possible D gene (6 bases). The germline V gene has CDR1 SGDLS and CDR2 YYNGEE. The CDR3 contains 15 residues. V was trimmed by 2 bases and J by 9 bases, leaving 18 bases between them. Written as DNA, the CDR3 is TGTGCCAGCAGCGTGGGCCAGGGAGGTATAAGTGAGCAGTTCTTC. Its protein product is CASSVGQGGISEQFF.

The J gene is TRBJ2-7, the V gene TRBV6-5; 8 bases align to TRBD2. V trimming: 0 bases; J trimming: 3 bases; junction bases outside the gene matches: 4. From germline, CDR1 is MNHEY and CDR2 SVGAGI. This CDR3 has 15 residues. Here the CDR3 DNA reads TGTGCCAGCAGTTACTCCCGGGAGGGCGTCTACGAGCAGTACTTC. Translation gives CASSYSREGVYEQYF.

This chain links TRBV6-5 with TRBJ2-7, with 13 bases lining up with TRBD2. Germline V gene data show CDR1 as MNHEY and CDR2 as SVGAGI. This CDR3 region has 15 residues. With V trimmed by 2 bases and J by 2 bases, 0 bases remained unmatched. The CDR3 bases are TGTGCCAGCAGTTACGGACTAGCGGGGGCCTACGAGCAGTACTTC. Protein product: CASSYGLAGAYEQYF.

The chain couples TRBV10-1 to TRBJ2-3; 7 bases match TRBD2. The CDR3 length is 14 residues. The V segment lost 9 bases and the J segment 6 bases; nucleotides outside the gene matches: 12. Per the germline V gene, CDR1 is WNHNN and CDR2 is SYGVQD (reference sequence). The CDR3 here is CARRGYHKGDTQYF. The CDR3 DNA follows: TGCGCCAGGCGGGGGTACCATAAGGGGGATACGCAGTATTTT.

The V call is TRBV7-2, the J call TRBJ1-4; the match to TRBD1 covers 7 bases. Trimming removed 0 bases from V and 3 bases from J; junction bases left unmatched: 1. In germline, CDR1 is SGHTA, CDR2 FQGNSA. This CDR3 has 15 residues. The CDR3 coding sequence is TGTGCCAGCAGCTTAGCCGGGACAGCTAATGAAAAACTGTTTTTT. Amino acids: CASSLAGTANEKLFF.

The chain couples TRBV6-5 to TRBJ1-2, with 7 nucleotides matching TRBD1. V shed 6 bases, J shed 4 bases, and the junction held 8 bases outside the gene matches. Germline V CDR1 and CDR2: MNHEY, SVGAGI. The CDR3 is 14 residues long. Here the CDR3 reads CASRPTGSTYGYTF. The CDR3 bases are TGTGCCAGCAGACCGACAGGGTCGACCTATGGCTACACCTTC.

This clone was counted once. The gene calls are TRBV2 and TRBJ1-1; no firm D call. This CDR3 comprises 14 residues. V lost 7 bases and J 0 bases, leaving 12 bases between the germline ends. Germline V lookup: CDR1 SNHLY, CDR2 FYNNEI. The CDR3 DNA follows: TGTGCCAGCAACTCGGACGGGCTGAACACTGAAGCTTTCTTT. Encoded protein: CASNSDGLNTEAFF.

V usage is TRBV18 and J usage is TRBJ1-5, with 7 bases lining up with TRBD1. The CDR3 is made up of 13 amino acids. The V gene's germline CDR1 is KGHSH and CDR2 LQKENI. The V and J ends lost 4 bases and 5 bases, in that order; junction bases with no gene match: 2. CDR3 nucleotide sequence: TGTGCCAGCTCACGACAGGGAGATCAGCCCCAGCATTTT. Encoded protein: CASSRQGDQPQHF.

The chain couples TRBV7-2 to TRBJ2-5; D ambiguous. The germline V and J ends were trimmed by 1 base and 3 bases, with 9 bases remaining between them. The germline gives CDR1 SGHTA, CDR2 FQGNSA. The CDR3 sequence is 14 residues long. CDR3 sequence: CASSLGMGKETQYF. The CDR3 DNA is TGTGCCAGCAGCTTAGGTATGGGAAAAGAGACCCAGTACTTC.

This chain joins TRBV6-5 and TRBJ2-7; 10 nucleotides align to TRBD2. CDR1 and CDR2 (germline): MNHEY, SVGAGI. The CDR3 is 15 residues long. With 2 bases clipped from V and 2 bases from J, the junction kept 3 bases outside the gene matches. The CDR3 nucleotides read TGTGCCAGCAGTTACACAGCGGGAGGGCCCTACGAGCAGTACTTC. Protein sequence: CASSYTAGGPYEQYF.

This chain joins TRBV7-6 and TRBJ1-1; D perhaps matches TRBD1 (6 bases). This CDR3 is 13 amino acids long. Germline-derived CDR1 and CDR2 are SGHVS and FNYEAQ. The V end lost 5 bases, the J end lost 2 bases, and 9 bases lay between the germline ends. The CDR3 DNA reads as TGTGCCAGCAGCGTACAGGGAAACACTGAAGCTTTCTTT. Its protein is CASSVQGNTEAFF.

The rearrangement joins TRBV5-1 to TRBJ2-2, with 12 bases lining up with TRBD2. Trimming at V came to 4 bases and at J to 1 base, leaving 5 bases not matched to a gene. Germline assignment: CDR1 SGHRS and CDR2 YFSETQ. CDR3 length: 17 residues. The DNA for the CDR3 is TGCGCCAGCAGCCCCCCGGGACTAGCGGGGAACACCGGGGAGCTGTTTTTT. Protein sequence: CASSPPGLAGNTGELFF. Combining the CDR3 with reference TRBV5-1 and TRBJ2-2 gives the whole variable domain KAGVTQTPRYLIKTRGQQVTLSCSPISGHRSVSWYQQTPGQGLQFLFEYFSETQRNKGNFPGRFSGRQFSNSRSEMNVSTLELGDSALYLCASSPPGLAGNTGELFFGEGSRLTVL.

The rearrangement joins TRBV4-3 to TRBJ2-2; D may be TRBD2 (6 bases). The V and J ends lost 0 bases and 1 base respectively, with 12 bases between them. Looked up from germline, CDR1 is LGHNA and CDR2 is YSLEER. There are 17 residues in the CDR3. The CDR3 reads CASSQDRIAVNTGELFF. CDR3 nucleotides: TGCGCCAGCAGCCAAGATCGAATAGCGGTGAACACCGGGGAGCTGTTTTTT.

V gene TRBV6-5 combines with J gene TRBJ1-1, with 9 bases identical to TRBD1. J lost 9 bases, V lost 6 bases, and 5 bases had no gene match. Germline lookup yields CDR1 MNHEY and CDR2 SVGAGI. The CDR3 consists of 12 residues. CDR3 sequence (DNA): TGTGCCAGCAGCCCGGGACAGGGCAAAGCTTTCTTT. Protein sequence: CASSPGQGKAFF.

The rearrangement joins TRBV5-1 to TRBJ2-3; tentative D call: TRBD1 (5 bases). V was shortened by 0 bases and J by 2 bases, with 7 bases between the two germline ends. This CDR3 has 14 amino acids. Germline values: CDR1 SGHRS, CDR2 YFSETQ. The CDR3 protein is CASSLAGNTDTQYF. In nucleotides, the CDR3 is TGCGCCAGCAGCTTGGCAGGGAACACAGATACGCAGTATTTT.

The chain recombines TRBV27 with TRBJ2-4, with a weak D call TRBD2 (7 bases). Per the germline V gene, CDR1 is MNHEY and CDR2 is SMNVEV (reference sequence). The V gene lost 3 bases and the J gene lost 1 base, with 16 bases spanning the gap. CDR3 size: 17 residues. In nucleotides, the CDR3 is TGTGCCAGCAGTTTGATAGGGGGGGCTGCGGCCAAAAACATTCAGTACTTC. This sequence encodes CASSLIGGAAAKNIQYF.

The chain is built from TRBV21-1 and TRBJ2-2; the D segment call TRBD1 is taken from the table without a DNA check. TRBV21-1 has pseudogene status. CDR3 size: 19 residues. The CDR3 region has the DNA TGTGCCAGCAGCAAAGGGGACAGACTTACCTCTTTCAACACCGGGGAGCTGTTTTTT. Its translation is CASSKGDRLTSFNTGELFF.

This clone was counted between two and nine times. The chain couples TRBV4-1 to TRBJ1-1; TRBD1 is a possible D gene (6 bases). The CDR3 totals 17 residues. The V and J ends lost 0 bases and 0 bases respectively, with 14 bases between them. Germline CDR1 MGHRA, CDR2 YSYEKL. The DNA for the CDR3 is TGCGCCAGCAGCCAAGATATGGGGGGCTACTTGAACACTGAAGCTTTCTTT. The encoded protein is CASSQDMGGYLNTEAFF.